What follows are 32 T cell receptor beta chains derived from one specimen sequenced in a study of blood T cell repertoires in COVID-19. The protocol was immunoSEQ multiplex PCR, while the TCRdb copy is restricted to in-frame clones and leaves out a portion. In the table there are 200,000 to 250,000 clones, 87% of which are singletons. Material: PBMCs or T cells enriched from blood (not recorded which). All receptors come from a woman between 25 and 40 years old with acute COVID-19.

This chain uses TRBV27 with TRBJ2-3; 7 bases agree with TRBD2. Looked up from germline, CDR1 is MNHEY and CDR2 is SMNVEV (reference sequence). V shed 3 bases, J shed 4 bases, and the junction held 7 bases outside the gene matches. CDR3 length: 15 amino acids. For the CDR3, the DNA is TGTGCCAGCAGTTTTCGCCTAAGCGGGGCAGATACGCAGTATTTT. Its translation: CASSFRLSGADTQYF.

This rearrangement joins TRBV3-1 (or the pseudogene TRBV3-2) to TRBJ2-7; D is possibly TRBD1 (5 bases). CDR3 length: 14 amino acids. Per the germline V gene, CDR1 is LGHDT and CDR2 is YNNKEL (reference sequence). Trimming cost V 0 bases and J 4 bases, with 10 bases left between them. As DNA, the CDR3 is TGTGCCAGCAGCCAAGACAGGGAAATTTACGAGCAGTACTTC. As protein: CASSQDREIYEQYF.

The chain has TRBV4-1 and TRBJ2-7; a weak D match, TRBD1 (6 bases). Trimming left V 1 base short and J 2 bases short, with 12 bases between. Germline CDR1 MGHRA, CDR2 YSYEKL. The CDR3 spans 15 residues. DNA of the CDR3: TGCGCCAGCAGCCAAGTGGCAGGGGTGGCCTACGAGCAGTACTTC. Translating it yields CASSQVAGVAYEQYF.

The chain uses TRBV27 and TRBJ1-1, with TRBD1 matching 7 bases. The ends lost 7 bases at V and 0 bases at J; junction bases unmatched: 20. The CDR3 extends over 19 amino acids. CDR1 and CDR2 from the germline V gene are MNHEY and SMNVEV (reference sequence). CDR3 nucleotide sequence: TGTGCCAGCAAAACTCCTTCAGGGGGGAGAGGTCCCATGAACACTGAAGCTTTCTTT. Encoded protein: CASKTPSGGRGPMNTEAFF.

The CDR3 sequence is CASSLRLTGPYEQYF. The CDR3, as DNA: TGTGCCAGCAGCTTACGTTTGACAGGACCTTACGAGCAGTACTTC. V gene TRBV7-8 combines with J gene TRBJ2-7; TRBD1 might be the D (6 bases). In germline, CDR1 is SGHVS, CDR2 FQNEAQ. The CDR3 sequence is 15 residues long. The V end lost 2 bases, the J end lost 4 bases, and 15 bases lay between the germline ends. Full variable domain (missing parts from reference TRBV7-8 and TRBJ2-7): GAGVSQSPRYKVAKRGQDVALRCDPISGHVSLFWYQQALGQGPEFLTYFQNEAQLDKSGLPSDRFFAERPEGSVSTLKIQRTQQEDSAVYLCASSLRLTGPYEQYFGPGTRLTVT.

The chain joins TRBV7-9 to TRBJ1-4; possibly TRBD1 for D (5 bases). Trimming left V 3 bases short and J 4 bases short, with 9 bases between. The CDR3 consists of 14 residues. Germline assignment: CDR1 SEHNR and CDR2 FQNEAQ (reference sequence). Here the CDR3 reads CASSFFQGNEKLFF. CDR3 nucleotides: TGTGCCAGCAGCTTCTTCCAGGGTAATGAAAAACTGTTTTTT.

The V and J genes are TRBV11-2 and TRBJ2-7; unclear D gene. The V gene's germline CDR1 is SGHAT and CDR2 FQNNGV. The CDR3 is made up of 12 amino acids. V lost 5 bases to trimming and J lost 5 bases, with 10 bases between them. The DNA of the CDR3 is TGTGCCAGCAGCCCCACCGAGGACGAGCAGTACTTC. Protein product: CASSPTEDEQYF. The complete variable domain, with remaining parts taken from reference TRBV11-2 and TRBJ2-7, reads EAGVAQSPRYKIIEKRQSVAFWCNPISGHATLYWYQQILGQGPKLLIQFQNNGVVDDSQLPKDRFSAERLKGVDSTLKIQPAKLEDSAVYLCASSPTEDEQYFGPGTRLTVT.

This rearrangement joins TRBV18 to TRBJ2-5; possible D gene TRBD1, 5 bases. CDR3 length: 15 residues. The V end was cut by 6 bases, the J end by 2 bases, with 16 bases between. CDR1 and CDR2 (germline): KGHSH, LQKENI. CDR3 DNA: TGTGCCAGCTCGACCGGGTACAGGCCACAAGAGACCCAGTACTTC. Its translation is CASSTGYRPQETQYF.

V gene TRBV6-5 combines with J gene TRBJ2-1; 7 nucleotides agree with TRBD1. This CDR3 is 15 amino acids long. Germline V gene lookup returns CDR1 MNHEY and CDR2 SVGAGI. The V segment lost 6 bases and the J segment 5 bases; nucleotides outside the gene matches: 10. CDR3 protein: CASSLHVGQHNEQFF. The CDR3 DNA reads TGTGCCAGCAGCCTGCACGTGGGACAGCACAATGAGCAGTTCTTC.

In its sample, this clone is large. This chain connects TRBV5-6 to TRBJ2-3, with a tentative D call TRBD1 (6 bases). CDR1 SGHDT and CDR2 YYEEEE come from the germline V gene. The CDR3 is 14 residues long. Deletions cut 4 bases from V and 4 bases from J, with 13 bases between. CDR3 sequence (DNA): TGTGCCAGCAGCACAGGGTTTAGCGCAGATACGCAGTATTTT. This encodes CASSTGFSADTQYF.

The genes are TRBV13 and TRBJ2-5; D unclear. Per the germline V gene, CDR1 is PRHDT and CDR2 is FYEKMQ (reference sequence). The germline V and J ends were trimmed by 1 base and 4 bases, with 10 bases remaining between them. The CDR3 is 14 amino acids. The CDR3 reads CASSLAGYGETQYF. In nucleotides, the CDR3 is TGTGCCAGCAGCTTAGCTGGTTACGGAGAGACCCAGTACTTC.

This clone was seen a handful of times. Within the sample, other DNA sequences also encode this same CDR3. This chain uses TRBV19 with TRBJ1-5; 7 bases match TRBD1. The CDR3 totals 14 residues. CDR1 is LNHDA, CDR2 SQIVND, per germline (reference sequence). V lost 9 bases to trimming and J lost 4 bases; unmatched junction nucleotides: 9. DNA of the CDR3: TGTGCCAGCTCCCCGGGACAGAAGAATCAGCCCCAGCATTTT. Protein sequence: CASSPGQKNQPQHF.

The rearrangement uses TRBV27 and TRBJ2-5, with D unresolved. The ends were cut back, 6 bases at V and 3 bases at J, with 20 bases in the middle. Germline V gene sequence: CDR1 MNHEY, CDR2 SMNVEV (reference sequence). The CDR3 sequence is 16 residues long. The CDR3 sequence is CASSISPRSWEETQYF. CDR3 DNA sequence: TGTGCCAGCAGCATCTCCCCCAGGTCCTGGGAAGAGACCCAGTACTTC.

The chain joins TRBV28 to TRBJ1-4, with 8 nucleotides matching TRBD1. The CDR3 is made up of 15 amino acids. J was trimmed by 7 bases and V by 3 bases; bases with no gene match: 7. Germline values: CDR1 MDHEN, CDR2 SYDVKM. For the CDR3, the DNA is TGTGCCAGCAGTTTTCAGTCAGGGGGCGTTGAAAAACTGTTTTTT. Translated: CASSFQSGGVEKLFF. Combining the CDR3 with reference TRBV28 and TRBJ1-4 gives the whole variable domain DVKVTQSSRYLVKRTGEKVFLECVQDMDHENMFWYRQDPGLGLRLIYFSYDVKMKEKGDIPEGYSVSREKKERFSLILESASTNQTSMYLCASSFQSGGVEKLFFGSGTQLSVL.

The CDR3 nucleotides read TGTGCCAGCAGCCTGGGGGGGAGCGGGAGAAGCAACTACAATGAGCAGTTCTTC. The encoded protein is CASSLGGSGRSNYNEQFF. The rearrangement uses TRBV7-6 and TRBJ2-1, with TRBD2 identical over 8 bases. The CDR3 is 18 residues long. Germline CDR1 is SGHVS and CDR2 is FNYEAQ. Trimming removed 5 bases from V and 3 bases from J; junction bases left unmatched: 15.

Comments on this clone: The same CDR3 is also encoded by other DNA sequences in this sample. J is TRBJ1-5 and V is TRBV28; a weak D match, TRBD1 (5 bases). Looked up from germline, CDR1 is MDHEN and CDR2 is SYDVKM. CDR3 length: 13 residues. Trimming left V 6 bases short and J 4 bases short, with 10 bases between. The DNA of the CDR3 is TGTGCCAGCAGCAGGGACTCTAATCAGCCCCAGCATTTT. Its protein is CASSRDSNQPQHF.

This chain links TRBV5-8 with TRBJ1-6; possible D gene TRBD1, 5 bases. The germline V gene has CDR1 SGHTS and CDR2 YDEGEE. With 1 base removed from V and 10 bases from J, the gap between germline ends came to 15 bases. This CDR3 comprises 15 residues. Here the CDR3 reads CASSLQGGGKSPLHF. As DNA, the CDR3 is TGTGCCAGCAGCTTGCAGGGCGGTGGCAAATCACCCCTCCACTTT.

The gene calls are TRBV28 and TRBJ1-1, with 8 nucleotides matching TRBD1. With V trimmed by 8 bases and J by 1 base, 9 bases remained unmatched. The CDR3 is 15 amino acids. Germline CDR1 is MDHEN and CDR2 is SYDVKM. CDR3 DNA sequence: TGTGCCAGCGGCCCCCGAACAGGGGGGAACACTGAAGCTTTCTTT. It specifies CASGPRTGGNTEAFF.

This sequence joins TRBV13 and TRBJ2-3; 7 nucleotides agree with TRBD2. The V and J ends lost 5 bases and 2 bases, in that order; junction bases with no gene match: 10. There are 16 residues in the CDR3. Looked up from germline, CDR1 is PRHDT and CDR2 is FYEKMQ (reference sequence). Written as DNA, the CDR3 is TGTGCCAGCAGCGTCACGGGGGGATTCCCCACAGATACGCAGTATTTT. Encoded protein: CASSVTGGFPTDTQYF. The full variable domain, its missing parts supplied by reference TRBV13 and TRBJ2-3, is AAGVIQSPRHLIKEKRETATLKCYPIPRHDTVYWYQQGPGQDPQFLISFYEKMQSDKGSIPDRFSAQQFSDYHSELNMSSLELGDSALYFCASSVTGGFPTDTQYFGPGTRLTVL.

This sequence joins TRBV4-1 and TRBJ2-5; 10 bases are shared with TRBD1. J was trimmed by 5 bases and V by 8 bases; bases with no gene match: 5. Germline V gene lookup returns CDR1 MGHRA and CDR2 YSYEKL. The CDR3 is 13 amino acids. The CDR3 DNA reads as TGCGCCAGCCAGGGACAGGGGACGGAGACCCAGTACTTC. Its translation is CASQGQGTETQYF.

The chain joins TRBV9 to TRBJ2-1; a possible D gene is TRBD2 (6 bases). V gave up 3 bases and J gave up 7 bases, with 14 bases separating them. CDR1 and CDR2 (germline): SGDLS, YYNGEE. The CDR3 consists of 14 residues. The CDR3 DNA sequence: TGTGCCAGCAGCGAGTCGGGAGTTATAAATGAGCAGTTCTTC. Amino acids: CASSESGVINEQFF.

The V gene is TRBV27, the J gene TRBJ2-2; TRBD2 aligns across 12 bases. J was trimmed by 5 bases and V by 5 bases; bases with no gene match: 6. CDR3 length: 16 residues. Germline V gives CDR1 MNHEY, CDR2 SMNVEV (reference sequence). CDR3 DNA: TGTGCCAGCAGTGCGACACTAGCGGGAGGTACCGGGGAGCTGTTTTTT. This translates into CASSATLAGGTGELFF.

About this clone itself: The same CDR3 also results from other DNA sequences found in this sample. This rearrangement joins TRBV9 to TRBJ2-3, with 7 bases that match TRBD2. Trimming removed 2 bases from V and 0 bases from J; junction bases left unmatched: 3. CDR1 SGDLS and CDR2 YYNGEE come from the germline V gene. CDR3 length equals 15 residues. DNA of the CDR3: TGTGCCAGCAGCGTGGGAGGGCTCAGCACAGATACGCAGTATTTT. Amino acid sequence: CASSVGGLSTDTQYF. Together with reference TRBV9 and TRBJ2-3, the CDR3 gives the full variable domain: DSGVTQTPKHLITATGQRVTLRCSPRSGDLSVYWYQQSLDQGLQFLIQYYNGEERAKGNILERFSAQQFPDLHSELNLSSLELGDSALYFCASSVGGLSTDTQYFGPGTRLTVL.

This clone has only a few counts. The rearrangement joins TRBV28 to TRBJ1-4; 7 nucleotides agree with TRBD1. There are 17 residues in the CDR3. Germline values: CDR1 MDHEN, CDR2 SYDVKM. V shed 6 bases, J shed 0 bases, and the junction held 10 bases outside the gene matches. CDR3 nucleotides: TGTGCCAGCAGCCGGGACAGAAGCCCGGCAACTAATGAAAAACTGTTTTTT. It translates to CASSRDRSPATNEKLFF.

This chain links TRBV14 with TRBJ1-6; D is undetermined. The CDR3 is 15 residues long. Germline CDR1 SGHDN, CDR2 FVKESK. The V and J ends lost 1 base and 6 bases respectively, with 10 bases between them. This chain's CDR3 is CASSQGREINSPLHF. The DNA of the CDR3 is TGTGCCAGCAGCCAAGGACGGGAGATTAATTCACCCCTCCACTTT.

The gene calls are TRBV7-9 and TRBJ1-3; 8 bases fit TRBD1. CDR1 and CDR2 from the germline V gene are SEHNR and FQNEAQ (reference sequence). V lost 10 bases, J lost 2 bases, and 13 bases stayed unmatched. This CDR3 has 16 amino acids. The CDR3 bases are TGTGCCATACCCGCAATTCAGGGGGCGCCTGGAAACACCATATATTTT. Translating it yields CAIPAIQGAPGNTIYF.

The chain couples TRBV7-2 to TRBJ2-1; 10 positions agree with TRBD1. CDR1 and CDR2 from the germline V gene are SGHTA and FQGNSA. V trimming: 0 bases; J trimming: 6 bases; junction bases outside the gene matches: 2. The CDR3 loop spans 15 amino acids. The chain's CDR3 is CASSLAGQGGNEQFF. The CDR3 DNA reads as TGTGCCAGCAGCTTAGCTGGACAGGGGGGCAATGAGCAGTTCTTC.

The chain employs TRBV28 and TRBJ1-4; 7 bases agree with TRBD1. CDR3 length equals 14 residues. Trimming removed 3 bases from V and 6 bases from J; junction bases left unmatched: 4. In germline, CDR1 is MDHEN, CDR2 SYDVKM. The CDR3 DNA reads as TGTGCCAGCAGTTTTAGGGGGCATTATGAAAAACTGTTTTTT. Protein: CASSFRGHYEKLFF.

V and J are TRBV6-1 and TRBJ1-1; 7 positions match TRBD1. This CDR3 is built from 13 residues. The germline V gene encodes CDR1 MNHNS and CDR2 SASEGT. Trimming cost V 3 bases and J 6 bases; bases outside gene matches: 4. This chain's CDR3 is CASSETDRAEAFF. In nucleotides, the CDR3 is TGTGCCAGCAGTGAGACAGACAGGGCTGAAGCTTTCTTT.

This clone was recorded once. The rearrangement joins TRBV5-1 to TRBJ2-3; possible D gene TRBD1, 5 bases. The V gene's germline CDR1 is SGHRS and CDR2 YFSETQ. The CDR3 has 15 residues. V lost 0 bases and J 2 bases, leaving 10 bases between the germline ends. The DNA of the CDR3 is TGCGCCAGCAGCTTGGAAGGGGCGCACACAGATACGCAGTATTTT. This codes for CASSLEGAHTDTQYF.

The chain employs TRBV6-4 and TRBJ2-2; TRBD1 might be the D (5 bases). V lost 6 bases and J 2 bases, leaving 7 bases between the germline ends. Germline values: CDR1 MRHNA, CDR2 SNTAGT. This CDR3 has 13 amino acids. CDR3 DNA sequence: TGTGCCAGCAGCCAGGGAAACACCGGGGAGCTGTTTTTT. This encodes CASSQGNTGELFF.

V and J are TRBV6-5 and TRBJ2-3; D is perhaps TRBD1 (5 bases). This CDR3 comprises 14 residues. Trimming stripped 5 bases from V and 2 bases from J, with 11 bases between. Germline values: CDR1 MNHEY, CDR2 SVGAGI. In DNA form, the CDR3 reads TGTGCCAGCAGTCCCAGGACAAACACAGATACGCAGTATTTT. Translated: CASSPRTNTDTQYF.